Listed below are T cell receptor beta chains from one sample, sequenced in a study of multiple sclerosis patients with progressive multifocal leukoencephalopathy. Profiled with immunoSEQ multiplex PCR; TCRdb holds only in-frame clones, not every one. The repertoire has some 25,000 clones, about 91% of them found once; the top ten carry around 2.5%. Source: PBMCs, taken from a patient treated with natalizumab. The receptors were gathered from a man aged 25 to 45 with multiple sclerosis. Each CDR3 is given with its conserved first and last residue. The D gene is left open where the match is weak. Some rows have no size entry. The others give once, few or many, or a class for an expanded clone.

>once|TRBJ2-3|TRBV11-2|TRBD1
CASSHRDRGTDTQYF
TGTGCCAGCAGCCACCGGGACAGGGGCACAGATACGCAGTATTTT
>NA|TRBJ1-2|TRBV7-9|NA
CASGYSGAGGYTF
TGTGCCAGCGGCTACTCAGGGGCGGGGGGCTACACCTTC
>NA|TRBJ2-7|TRBV10-2|TRBD2
CASKGLERASGTGEQYF
TGCGCCAGCAAAGGCCTAGAACGTGCTAGCGGGACGGGCGAGCAGTACTTC
>NA|TRBJ2-1|TRBV7-9|NA
CASSPPGGNNNEQFF
TGTGCCAGCAGCCCCCCGGGCGGGAACAACAATGAGCAGTTCTTC
>NA|TRBJ1-5|TRBV21-1|NA
CASGIDGNDNQPQHF
TGTGCCAGCGGAATCGACGGGAACGACAATCAGCCCCAGCATTTT
>NA|TRBJ1-2|TRBV5-4|NA
CASSSRGGYGYTF
TGTGCCAGCAGCTCCCGAGGGGGTTATGGCTACACCTTC
>NA|TRBJ1-1|TRBV9|NA
CASSVGPTNTEAFF
TGTGCCAGCAGCGTAGGACCCACGAACACTGAAGCTTTCTTT
>NA|TRBJ2-4|TRBV12-5|TRBD1
CASGMVLGQGAKNIQYF
TGTGCTAGTGGCATGGTTTTGGGACAGGGAGCCAAAAACATTCAGTACTTC
>NA|TRBJ2-4|TRBV10-1|NA
CASSEGDWGDIQYF
TGCGCCAGCAGTGAGGGGGACTGGGGAGACATTCAGTACTTC
>NA|TRBJ2-5|TRBV9|NA
CASSVAPRKETQYF
TGTGCCAGCAGCGTAGCTCCGAGGAAAGAGACCCAGTACTTC
>NA|TRBJ1-1|TRBV5-1|TRBD1
CASSRGQQNTEAFF
TGCGCCAGCAGCCGGGGACAGCAGAACACTGAAGCTTTCTTT